This section outlines one T cell receptor (beta chain) sequence together with its context. V gave up 2 bases and J gave up 11 bases; unmatched junction bases: 2. The V gene's germline CDR1 is MDHEN and CDR2 SYDVKM. The CDR3 has 12 amino acids. This sample was included in a study of sequential checkpoint blockade in melanoma. About the study: Randomization was 1:1 between first-line nivolumab→ipilimumab and ipilimumab→nivolumab. After both sequences, patients received maintenance nivolumab.

This sample's treatment: randomized to nivolumab then ipilimumab (arm A) or the reverse (arm B). Patients had received no earlier DNA-damaging chemotherapy. Sorted cells were live CD3+CD8+, lacking CD19 and CD56, from PBMCs. This table comes from immunoSEQ multiplex PCR, and its TCRdb copy is limited to in-frame clones, with some not included. The repertoire consists of around 8,300 clones, with roughly 70% occurring once and the leading ten covering 50%. The V call is TRBV28, the J call TRBJ1-4; 7 bases align to TRBD1. This material consisted of CD8+ T cells sorted from blood (inferred from file names), taken from a patient given nivolumab and ipilimumab in sequence. This receptor was obtained from a human patient with melanoma. Some clones in this sample may be carry-over from other donors' samples. CDR3 bases: TGTGCCAGCAGTTTACTCAGGGGGAAACTGTTTTTT. Protein: CASSLLRGKLFF.